This T cell receptor (beta chain) was documented in a study of blood T cell repertoires in COVID-19. Authors' data handling: Using reference gene primer amplification, nucleated cell counts were estimated. Here immunoSEQ multiplex PCR was the method, and the copy in TCRdb shows in-frame clones only, minus some. Clonal size and the V and J genes are those of that table, whereas D and trimming came from the DNA. Here the sample spans roughly 350,000 clones, 85% to 90% being singletons. The germline CDR1 and CDR2 sequences are MGHDK and SYGVNS. V lost 1 base, J lost 8 bases, and 17 bases lay in between. This CDR3 has 15 residues.

The rearrangement uses TRBV25-1 and TRBJ1-1; TRBD1 is a possible D gene (5 bases). Sequencing used peripheral blood. This clonotype originated in a woman in her fifties or sixties with COVID-19, enrolled during active disease. Here the CDR3 DNA reads TGTGCCAGCAGTGAATTTGGGGCCATACGGAAAGAAGCTTTCTTT. Translation: CASSEFGAIRKEAFF.